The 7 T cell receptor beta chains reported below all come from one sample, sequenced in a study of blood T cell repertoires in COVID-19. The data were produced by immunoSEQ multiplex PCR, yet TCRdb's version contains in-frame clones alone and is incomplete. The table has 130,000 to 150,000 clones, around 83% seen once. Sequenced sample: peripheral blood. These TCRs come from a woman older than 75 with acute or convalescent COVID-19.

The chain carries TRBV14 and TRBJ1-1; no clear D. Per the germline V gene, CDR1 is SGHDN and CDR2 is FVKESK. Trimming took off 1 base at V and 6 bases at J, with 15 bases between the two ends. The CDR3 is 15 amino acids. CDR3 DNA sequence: TGTGCCAGCAGCCAAGCGTCGAAGCGGTGGGCTGAAGCTTTCTTT. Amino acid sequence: CASSQASKRWAEAFF.

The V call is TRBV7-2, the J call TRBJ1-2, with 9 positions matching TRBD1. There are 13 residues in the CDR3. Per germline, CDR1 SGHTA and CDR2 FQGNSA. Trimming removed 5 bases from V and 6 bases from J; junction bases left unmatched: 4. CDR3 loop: CASSPGTGNGYTF. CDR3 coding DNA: TGTGCCAGCAGCCCCGGGACAGGGAATGGCTACACCTTC.

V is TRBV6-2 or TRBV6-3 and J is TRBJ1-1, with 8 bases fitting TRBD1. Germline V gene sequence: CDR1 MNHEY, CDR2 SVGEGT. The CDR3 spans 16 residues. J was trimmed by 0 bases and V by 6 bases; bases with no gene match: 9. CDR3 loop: CASSRQGNQLNTEAFF. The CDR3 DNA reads TGTGCCAGCAGCAGACAGGGGAATCAGCTGAACACTGAAGCTTTCTTT.

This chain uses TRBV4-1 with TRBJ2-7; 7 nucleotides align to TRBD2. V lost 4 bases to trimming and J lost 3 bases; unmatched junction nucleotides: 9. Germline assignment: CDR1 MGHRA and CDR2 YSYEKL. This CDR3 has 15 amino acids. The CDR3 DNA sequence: TGCGCCAGCAGCCTCGTAAATGGGGGGGACTACGAGCAGTACTTC. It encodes CASSLVNGGDYEQYF.

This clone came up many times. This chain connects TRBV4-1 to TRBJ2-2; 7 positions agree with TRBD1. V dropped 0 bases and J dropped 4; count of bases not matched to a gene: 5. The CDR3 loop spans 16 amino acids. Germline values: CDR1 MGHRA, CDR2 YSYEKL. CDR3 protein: CASSQERGRGTGELFF. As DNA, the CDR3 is TGCGCCAGCAGCCAAGAAAGGGGGCGAGGCACCGGGGAGCTGTTTTTT.

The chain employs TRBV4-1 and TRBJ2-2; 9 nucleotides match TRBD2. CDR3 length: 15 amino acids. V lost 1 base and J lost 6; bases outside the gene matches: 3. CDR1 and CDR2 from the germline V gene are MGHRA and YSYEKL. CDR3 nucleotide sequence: TGCGCCAGCAGCCAAGGGGCTAGCGGGGCCGGGGAGCTGTTTTTT. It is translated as CASSQGASGAGELFF.

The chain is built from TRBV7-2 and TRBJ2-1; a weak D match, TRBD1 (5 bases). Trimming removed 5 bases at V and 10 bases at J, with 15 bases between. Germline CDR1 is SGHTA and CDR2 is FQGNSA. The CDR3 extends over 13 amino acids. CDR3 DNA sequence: TGTGCCAGCAGCCCGACTCCGACAGTGGAGCAGTTCTTC. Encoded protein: CASSPTPTVEQFF.